These T cell receptor beta chains were read from a single sample in a study of T cell repertoires in cytomegalovirus infection. Using its own MiXCR run on the reads, TCRdb lists one record per CDR3 protein. Among about 890,000 distinct CDR3 sequences listed, around 29% were seen once. For these receptors, no antigen is known. Sequencing used cultured CD8+ T cells from PBMCs, obtained from culture after CMV antigen stimulation. The receptors were gathered from a human donor in good health (CMV status not recorded). Some clones in this sample may be carry-over from other donors' samples. CDR3s include the opening cysteine and the closing phenylalanine or tryptophan. Fields, in order: J gene, V gene, clone size, D gene, CDR3 DNA, CDR3 protein. D genes are given only for firm matches. Not every row has a clone size; where given, it reads once, few, many or a size class.

J gene: TRBJ2-6; V gene: TRBV6-2/TRBV6-3; clone size: NA; D gene: NA; CDR3 DNA: TGTGCCAGCAGTTACGGGTTGCCGGGCTCTGGGGCCAACGTCCTGACTTTC; CDR3 protein: CASSYGLPGSGANVLTF
J gene: TRBJ2-7; V gene: TRBV12-5; clone size: NA; D gene: TRBD1; CDR3 DNA: TGTGCTAGTGGTTCCCCCCGGACAGGGGGCCAAGAGCAGTACTTC; CDR3 protein: CASGSPRTGGQEQYF
J gene: TRBJ1-2; V gene: TRBV7-9; clone size: NA; D gene: TRBD1; CDR3 DNA: TGTGCCAGCAGCTTAGGAGGGACAGGGCTCTATGGCTACACCTTC; CDR3 protein: CASSLGGTGLYGYTF
J gene: TRBJ2-7; V gene: TRBV7-9; clone size: few; D gene: TRBD2; CDR3 DNA: TGTGCCAGCAGCTCTGGTAGCGGGACAAACGCCTACGAGCAGTACTTC; CDR3 protein: CASSSGSGTNAYEQYF
J gene: TRBJ1-5; V gene: TRBV7-6; clone size: NA; D gene: NA; CDR3 DNA: TGTGTCAGCAGCACCACCCCAGGCGGGGGCAATCAGCCCCAGCATTTT; CDR3 protein: CVSSTTPGGGNQPQHF
J gene: TRBJ2-1; V gene: TRBV7-6; clone size: NA; D gene: TRBD1; CDR3 DNA: TGTGCCAGCAGCTCCGGGACAGGGGGTCTAAGGGAGCAGTTCTTC; CDR3 protein: CASSSGTGGLREQFF
J gene: TRBJ1-2; V gene: TRBV29-1; clone size: once; D gene: NA; CDR3 DNA: TGCAGCGACAGGGACCTTCGGTCCTATGGCTACACCTTC; CDR3 protein: CSDRDLRSYGYTF
J gene: TRBJ2-7; V gene: TRBV10-3; clone size: NA; D gene: TRBD1; CDR3 DNA: TGTGCCATCAGATGGGACAGGGGTCGCTACGAGCAGTACTTC; CDR3 protein: CAIRWDRGRYEQYF
J gene: TRBJ2-3; V gene: TRBV19; clone size: NA; D gene: NA; CDR3 DNA: TGTGCCAGTAGCATCGGGGCTTATGGCACAGATACGCAGTATTTT; CDR3 protein: CASSIGAYGTDTQYF
J gene: TRBJ2-1; V gene: TRBV6-5; clone size: NA; D gene: NA; CDR3 DNA: TGTGCCAGCAGTTACTCGGAGAACAATGAGCAGTTCTTC; CDR3 protein: CASSYSENNEQFF
J gene: TRBJ2-7; V gene: TRBV5-4; clone size: NA; D gene: NA; CDR3 DNA: TGTGCCAGCAGCCCTTATCCGCTCTACGAGCAGTACTTC; CDR3 protein: CASSPYPLYEQYF
J gene: TRBJ2-5; V gene: TRBV10-2; clone size: NA; D gene: NA; CDR3 DNA: TGCGCCAGCAGTGGTTCGGGGTTAAACTACCAAGAGACCCAGTACTTC; CDR3 protein: CASSGSGLNYQETQYF
J gene: TRBJ2-5; V gene: TRBV14; clone size: NA; D gene: NA; CDR3 DNA: TGTGACAGCAGCCAAGTCCCCCGGGACCAGTACTTC; CDR3 protein: CDSSQVPRDQYF
J gene: TRBJ2-5; V gene: TRBV11-2; clone size: NA; D gene: NA; CDR3 DNA: TGTGCCAGCAGCGCTAGTTTTTACCACCAAGAGACCCAGTACTTC; CDR3 protein: CASSASFYHQETQYF
J gene: TRBJ1-1; V gene: TRBV7-6; clone size: many; D gene: NA; CDR3 DNA: TGTGCCAGCAGCTTAGCCGTGGTACTTGAGAACACTGAAGCTTTCTTT; CDR3 protein: CASSLAVVLENTEAFF
J gene: TRBJ2-5; V gene: TRBV6-1; clone size: NA; D gene: TRBD1; CDR3 DNA: TGTGCCAGCAGCCTCGGACAGGTTATAGAGACCCAGTACTTC; CDR3 protein: CASSLGQVIETQYF
J gene: TRBJ2-1; V gene: TRBV2; clone size: NA; D gene: TRBD2; CDR3 DNA: TGTGCCAGCCTTGGGGAGGGGCTAAGGTATGAGCAGTTCTTC; CDR3 protein: CASLGEGLRYEQFF
J gene: TRBJ2-2; V gene: TRBV12-3/TRBV12-4; clone size: NA; D gene: NA; CDR3 DNA: TGTGCCAGCAGTTTGGAGGGATGGGGGCCCGGGGAGCTGTTTTTT; CDR3 protein: CASSLEGWGPGELFF
J gene: TRBJ1-2; V gene: TRBV12-3/TRBV12-4; clone size: few; D gene: NA; CDR3 DNA: TGTGCCAGCACCAAGGACGGTGGCTACACCTTC; CDR3 protein: CASTKDGGYTF
J gene: TRBJ2-1; V gene: TRBV19; clone size: NA; D gene: NA; CDR3 DNA: TGTGCCAGTAAGGACAGCTCCTACAATGAGCAGTTCTTC; CDR3 protein: CASKDSSYNEQFF
J gene: TRBJ2-1; V gene: TRBV13; clone size: NA; D gene: NA; CDR3 DNA: TGTGCCAGCAGCTTAGGCAGAAACTACAATGAGCAGTTCTTC; CDR3 protein: CASSLGRNYNEQFF
J gene: TRBJ1-5; V gene: TRBV20-1; clone size: NA; D gene: NA; CDR3 DNA: TGCAGTGCTAGAGATGGACCTTATAGCAATCAGCCCCAGCATTTT; CDR3 protein: CSARDGPYSNQPQHF
J gene: TRBJ1-2; V gene: TRBV5-1; clone size: NA; D gene: TRBD1; CDR3 DNA: TGCGCCAGCAGCTTGGACCCGGGACAGGCGGCCTATGGCTACACCTTC; CDR3 protein: CASSLDPGQAAYGYTF
J gene: TRBJ2-6; V gene: TRBV9; clone size: NA; D gene: NA; CDR3 DNA: TGTGCCAGCACAGCCGGTTCAGCAGATGCTAGGGGGGCCAACGTCCTGACTTTC; CDR3 protein: CASTAGSADARGANVLTF
J gene: TRBJ1-1; V gene: TRBV3-1; clone size: NA; D gene: NA; CDR3 DNA: TGTGCCAGCAGCCAAGTTTTTCGTTCAGCCATGAACACTGAAGCTTTCTTT; CDR3 protein: CASSQVFRSAMNTEAFF
J gene: TRBJ2-1; V gene: TRBV2; clone size: few; D gene: NA; CDR3 DNA: TGTGCCAGCAGTGAAGTCCGAAGCAGGGGTTGGGATGAGCAGTTCTTC; CDR3 protein: CASSEVRSRGWDEQFF
J gene: TRBJ1-4; V gene: TRBV6-1; clone size: NA; D gene: NA; CDR3 DNA: TGTGCCAGCAGACGACTCCTTAGACTCTCTGATGGTGAAAAACTGTTTTTT; CDR3 protein: CASRRLLRLSDGEKLFF
J gene: TRBJ1-1; V gene: TRBV4-1; clone size: few; D gene: NA; CDR3 DNA: TGCGCCAGCAGCCATGCCGGGACTCGCGGTGGGGACACTGAAGCTTTCTTT; CDR3 protein: CASSHAGTRGGDTEAFF
J gene: TRBJ2-2; V gene: TRBV29-1; clone size: NA; D gene: TRBD1; CDR3 DNA: TGCAGCGTTGAAGCATGGGCAGGGGGCCAGGCCGGGGAGCTGTTTTTT; CDR3 protein: CSVEAWAGGQAGELFF
J gene: TRBJ2-7; V gene: TRBV7-6; clone size: many; D gene: NA; CDR3 DNA: TGTGCCAGCAGCATAGGACAGCCGGGCGAGCAGTACTTC; CDR3 protein: CASSIGQPGEQYF
J gene: TRBJ2-5; V gene: TRBV7-9; clone size: NA; D gene: TRBD2; CDR3 DNA: TGTGCCAGCAGCACACGGGGGGGCCTGGAGACCCAGTACTTC; CDR3 protein: CASSTRGGLETQYF
J gene: TRBJ2-1; V gene: TRBV12-5; clone size: NA; D gene: TRBD1; CDR3 DNA: TGTGCTAGTGGTTTGGTAAGGACAGGGGGTTGGTACAATGAGCAGTTCTTC; CDR3 protein: CASGLVRTGGWYNEQFF
J gene: TRBJ1-1; V gene: TRBV11-2; clone size: NA; D gene: NA; CDR3 DNA: TGTGCCAGCACCACCATGGGTCGAGGGGTCACTGAAGCTTTCTTT; CDR3 protein: CASTTMGRGVTEAFF
J gene: TRBJ2-5; V gene: TRBV28; clone size: few; D gene: NA; CDR3 DNA: TGTGCCAGCAGTTCGTGGACAGCAGCAGATCCAGAGACCCAGTACTTC; CDR3 protein: CASSSWTAADPETQYF
J gene: TRBJ1-1; V gene: TRBV10-3; clone size: NA; D gene: NA; CDR3 DNA: TGTGCCATCAGTGTAAACCATGGGGGCACTGAAGCTTTCTTT; CDR3 protein: CAISVNHGGTEAFF
J gene: TRBJ2-7; V gene: TRBV7-3; clone size: few; D gene: NA; CDR3 DNA: TGTGCCAGCAAGGACTCGGGGGCGGCCGAGCAGTACTTC; CDR3 protein: CASKDSGAAEQYF
J gene: TRBJ1-1; V gene: TRBV4-1; clone size: once; D gene: NA; CDR3 DNA: TGCGCCAGCAGCCAGTTCCCCGGACCGGACTACACTGAAGCTTTCTTT; CDR3 protein: CASSQFPGPDYTEAFF
J gene: TRBJ2-3; V gene: TRBV18; clone size: NA; D gene: NA; CDR3 DNA: TGTGCCAGCTCACCGGAGGGAGCCCACACAGATACGCAGTATTTT; CDR3 protein: CASSPEGAHTDTQYF
J gene: TRBJ1-4; V gene: TRBV4-1; clone size: NA; D gene: NA; CDR3 DNA: TGCGCCAGCAGCCAATCTGACAGGACGACTAATGAAAAACTGTTTTTT; CDR3 protein: CASSQSDRTTNEKLFF
J gene: TRBJ2-1; V gene: TRBV7-8; clone size: many; D gene: NA; CDR3 DNA: TGTGCCAGCAGCTTAGGGGCAGGGGGGACCAATGAGCAGTTCTTC; CDR3 protein: CASSLGAGGTNEQFF
J gene: TRBJ2-2; V gene: TRBV19; clone size: few; D gene: NA; CDR3 DNA: TGTGCCAGTAGTATAGATACCGGGGCACCCACCGGGGAGCTGTTTTTT; CDR3 protein: CASSIDTGAPTGELFF
J gene: TRBJ2-5; V gene: TRBV2; clone size: NA; D gene: TRBD2; CDR3 DNA: TGTGCCAGCAAAGTAGGCCTAGCGGGGAAGGAGACCCAGTACTTC; CDR3 protein: CASKVGLAGKETQYF
J gene: TRBJ1-2; V gene: TRBV27; clone size: few; D gene: TRBD1; CDR3 DNA: TGTGCCAGCAGCCTCAGGACAGGGCTCGACTATGGCTACACCTTC; CDR3 protein: CASSLRTGLDYGYTF
J gene: TRBJ2-7; V gene: TRBV10-3; clone size: NA; D gene: TRBD1; CDR3 DNA: TGTGCCATCAGTGAGTCGGGGACAGTAGACGAGCAGTACTTC; CDR3 protein: CAISESGTVDEQYF
J gene: TRBJ2-3; V gene: TRBV27; clone size: NA; D gene: TRBD2; CDR3 DNA: TGTGCCAGCAGTTTATCTGCTAGCGGGGGGGTATCGTATACGCAGTATTTT; CDR3 protein: CASSLSASGGVSYTQYF
J gene: TRBJ2-2; V gene: TRBV12-3/TRBV12-4; clone size: few; D gene: NA; CDR3 DNA: TGTGCCAGCAGTGCACAGTACACCGGGGAGCTGTTTTTT; CDR3 protein: CASSAQYTGELFF
J gene: TRBJ2-7; V gene: TRBV7-2; clone size: NA; D gene: TRBD1; CDR3 DNA: TGTGTCAGCAGCTTAGCCCGGACAGGTATTCACTCCTACGAGCAGTACTTC; CDR3 protein: CVSSLARTGIHSYEQYF
J gene: TRBJ1-6; V gene: TRBV2; clone size: NA; D gene: TRBD1; CDR3 DNA: TGTGCCAGCAGCGCCGGACTAGGACAGGGCCCCCACTTT; CDR3 protein: CASSAGLGQGPHF